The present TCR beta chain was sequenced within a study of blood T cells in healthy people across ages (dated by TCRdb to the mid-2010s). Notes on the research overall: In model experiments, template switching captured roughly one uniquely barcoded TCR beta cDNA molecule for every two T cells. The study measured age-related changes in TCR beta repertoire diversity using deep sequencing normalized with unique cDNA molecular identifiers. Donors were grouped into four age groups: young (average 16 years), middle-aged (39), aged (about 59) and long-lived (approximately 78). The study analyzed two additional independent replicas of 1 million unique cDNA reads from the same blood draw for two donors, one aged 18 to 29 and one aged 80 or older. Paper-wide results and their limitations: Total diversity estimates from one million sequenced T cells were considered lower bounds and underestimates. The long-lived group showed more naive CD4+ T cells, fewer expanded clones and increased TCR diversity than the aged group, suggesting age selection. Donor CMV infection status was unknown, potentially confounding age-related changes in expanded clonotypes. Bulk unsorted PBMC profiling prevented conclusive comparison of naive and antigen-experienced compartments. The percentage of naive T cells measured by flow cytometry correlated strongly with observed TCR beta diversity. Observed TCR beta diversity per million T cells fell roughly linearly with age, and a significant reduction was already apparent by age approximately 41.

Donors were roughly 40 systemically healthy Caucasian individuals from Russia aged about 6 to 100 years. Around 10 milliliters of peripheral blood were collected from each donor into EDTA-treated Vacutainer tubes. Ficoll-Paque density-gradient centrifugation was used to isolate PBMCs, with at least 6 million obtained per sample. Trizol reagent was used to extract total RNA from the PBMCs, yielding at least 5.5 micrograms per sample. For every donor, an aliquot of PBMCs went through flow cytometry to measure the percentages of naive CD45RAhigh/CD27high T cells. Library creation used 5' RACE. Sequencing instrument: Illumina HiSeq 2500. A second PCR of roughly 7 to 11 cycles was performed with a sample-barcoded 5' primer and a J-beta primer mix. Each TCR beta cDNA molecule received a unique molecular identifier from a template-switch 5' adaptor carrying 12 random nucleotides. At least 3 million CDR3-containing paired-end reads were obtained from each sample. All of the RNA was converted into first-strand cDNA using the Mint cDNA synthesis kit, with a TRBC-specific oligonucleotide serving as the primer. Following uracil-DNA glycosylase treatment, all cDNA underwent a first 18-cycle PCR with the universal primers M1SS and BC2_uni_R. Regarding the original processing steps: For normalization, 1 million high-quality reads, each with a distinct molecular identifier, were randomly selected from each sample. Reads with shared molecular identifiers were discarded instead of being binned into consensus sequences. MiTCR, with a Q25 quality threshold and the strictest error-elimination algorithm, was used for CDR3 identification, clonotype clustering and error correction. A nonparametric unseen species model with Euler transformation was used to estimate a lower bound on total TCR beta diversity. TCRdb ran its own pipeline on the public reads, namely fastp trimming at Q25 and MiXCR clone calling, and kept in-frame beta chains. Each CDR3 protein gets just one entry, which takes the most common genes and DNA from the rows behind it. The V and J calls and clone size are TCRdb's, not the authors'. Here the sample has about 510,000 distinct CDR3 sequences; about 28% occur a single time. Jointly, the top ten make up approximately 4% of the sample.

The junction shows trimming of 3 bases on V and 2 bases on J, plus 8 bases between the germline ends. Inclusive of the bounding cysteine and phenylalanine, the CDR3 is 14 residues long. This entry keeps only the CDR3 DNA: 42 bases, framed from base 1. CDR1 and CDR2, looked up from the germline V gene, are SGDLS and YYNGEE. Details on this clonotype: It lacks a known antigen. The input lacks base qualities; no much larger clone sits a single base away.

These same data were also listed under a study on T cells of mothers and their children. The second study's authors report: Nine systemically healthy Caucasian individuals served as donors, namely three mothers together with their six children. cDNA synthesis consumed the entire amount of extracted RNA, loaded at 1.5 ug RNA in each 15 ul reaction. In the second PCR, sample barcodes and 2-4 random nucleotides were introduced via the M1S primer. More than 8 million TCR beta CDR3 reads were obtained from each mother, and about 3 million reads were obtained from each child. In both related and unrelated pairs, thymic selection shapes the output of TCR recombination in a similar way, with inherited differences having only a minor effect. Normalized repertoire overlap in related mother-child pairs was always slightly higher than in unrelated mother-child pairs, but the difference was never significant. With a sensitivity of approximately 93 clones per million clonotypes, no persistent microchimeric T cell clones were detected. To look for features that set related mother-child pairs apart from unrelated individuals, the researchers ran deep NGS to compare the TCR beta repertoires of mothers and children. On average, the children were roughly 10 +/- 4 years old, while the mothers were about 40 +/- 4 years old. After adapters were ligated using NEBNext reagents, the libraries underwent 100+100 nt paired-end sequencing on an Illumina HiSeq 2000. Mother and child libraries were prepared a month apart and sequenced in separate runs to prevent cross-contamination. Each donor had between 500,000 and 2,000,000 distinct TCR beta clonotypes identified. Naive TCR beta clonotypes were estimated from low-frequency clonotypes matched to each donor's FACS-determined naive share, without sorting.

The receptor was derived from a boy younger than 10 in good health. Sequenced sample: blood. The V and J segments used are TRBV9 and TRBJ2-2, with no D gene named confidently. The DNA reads TGTGCCAGCAGCGCCCTTGGAAACACCGGGGAGCTGTTTTTT. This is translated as CASSALGNTGELFF. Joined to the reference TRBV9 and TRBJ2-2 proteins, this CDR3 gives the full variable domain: DSGVTQTPKHLITATGQRVTLRCSPRSGDLSVYWYQQSLDQGLQFLIQYYNGEERAKGNILERFSAQQFPDLHSELNLSSLELGDSALYFCASSALGNTGELFFGEGSRLTVL.